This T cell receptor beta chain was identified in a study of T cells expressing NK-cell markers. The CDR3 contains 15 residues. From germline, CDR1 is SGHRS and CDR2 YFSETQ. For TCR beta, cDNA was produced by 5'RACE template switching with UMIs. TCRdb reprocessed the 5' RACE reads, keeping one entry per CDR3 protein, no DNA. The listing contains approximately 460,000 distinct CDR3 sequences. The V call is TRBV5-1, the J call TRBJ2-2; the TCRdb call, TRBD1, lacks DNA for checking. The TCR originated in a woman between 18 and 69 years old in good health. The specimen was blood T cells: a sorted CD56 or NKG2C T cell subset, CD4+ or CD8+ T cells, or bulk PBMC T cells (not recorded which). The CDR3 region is CASSSGQGRTGELFF.